The next 20 T cell receptor beta chains were all read from a single sample in a study of siplizumab effects on memory and regulatory T cells. Only in-frame clones appear in the TCRdb table, and some are missing; sequencing was by immunoSEQ multiplex PCR. The table shows more than 85,000 clones, with approximately 90% occurring only once. The specimen sequenced was CD4+ T cells sorted from blood. The receptors were gathered from a human donor in good health.

The genes are TRBV7-9 and TRBJ2-7; 10 positions agree with TRBD2. CDR3 size: 17 residues. J lost 2 bases, V lost 5 bases, and 12 bases had no gene match. The germline V gene encodes CDR1 SEHNR and CDR2 FQNEAQ (reference sequence). Written as DNA, the CDR3 is TGTGCCAGCAGCCACTACCTCGGGACTAGCGTCACCTACGAGCAGTACTTC. Protein product: CASSHYLGTSVTYEQYF.

CDR3 sequence: CASSQDRGRRTEAFF. CDR3 DNA sequence: TGTGCCAGCAGCCAAGACAGGGGGCGGAGGACTGAAGCTTTCTTT. The chain joins TRBV14 to TRBJ1-1, with TRBD1 matching 8 bases. Germline trimming cut 0 bases from V and 5 bases from J; bases unmatched to any gene: 5. There are 15 residues in the CDR3. CDR1 is SGHDN and CDR2 is FVKESK in the germline V gene.

This rearrangement joins TRBV11-2 to TRBJ2-5, with D hard to call. The V gene's germline CDR1 is SGHAT and CDR2 FQNNGV. The ends were cut back, 4 bases at V and 5 bases at J, with 11 bases in the middle. The CDR3 is made up of 13 amino acids. The CDR3 region is CASSSPVGETQYF. The CDR3 DNA reads as TGTGCCAGCAGCTCCCCGGTAGGGGAGACCCAGTACTTC.

The CDR3 DNA is TGTGCCAGCAGTGACAGGGTAAATCAGCCCCAGCATTTT. This codes for CASSDRVNQPQHF. The V and J genes are TRBV2 and TRBJ1-5, with D possibly TRBD1 on 5 matching bases. Trimming cost V 3 bases and J 4 bases, with 7 bases left between them. The CDR3 extends over 13 amino acids. Looked up from germline, CDR1 is SNHLY and CDR2 is FYNNEI. Using reference TRBV2 and TRBJ1-5 for the parts outside the CDR3, the full variable domain is EPEVTQTPSHQVTQMGQEVILRCVPISNHLYFYWYRQILGQKVEFLVSFYNNEISEKSEIFDDQFSVERPDGSNFTLKIRSTKLEDSAMYFCASSDRVNQPQHFGDGTRLSIL.

This chain links TRBV29-1 with TRBJ2-6; D remains unclear. Germline lookup yields CDR1 SQVTM and CDR2 ANQGSEA. V dropped 3 bases and J dropped 3 bases, with 6 bases sitting between them. This CDR3 has 13 amino acids. CDR3: CSVDVGGANVLTF. CDR3 bases: TGCAGCGTTGATGTCGGTGGGGCCAACGTCCTGACTTTC.

This chain connects TRBV19 to TRBJ2-1, with 8 bases identical to TRBD2. Germline CDR1 and CDR2: LNHDA and SQIVND (reference sequence). Losses at the gene ends were 6 bases for V and 6 bases for J; bases not matched to a gene: 7. The CDR3 runs 14 residues. CDR3 amino acids: CASSHTGGSNEQFF. CDR3 nucleotide sequence: TGTGCCAGTAGCCATACGGGGGGGAGCAATGAGCAGTTCTTC.

V and J are TRBV28 and TRBJ2-7, with D perhaps TRBD1 or TRBD2 (5 bases each). Per the germline V gene, CDR1 is MDHEN and CDR2 is SYDVKM. V was cut by 2 bases and J by 5 bases, with 10 bases left in between. The CDR3 totals 13 residues. CDR3 DNA: TGTGCCAGCAGTTTAGGGGGATTAGACGAGCAGTACTTC. This translates into CASSLGGLDEQYF.

The chain combines TRBV6-5 with TRBJ1-1, with D possibly TRBD1 on 6 matching bases. CDR1 is MNHEY and CDR2 is SVGAGI in the germline V gene. There are 15 residues in the CDR3. V dropped 6 bases and J dropped 5 bases, with 19 bases sitting between them. CDR3 residues: CASSYGEGGGTEAFF. CDR3 DNA sequence: TGTGCCAGCAGCTATGGAGAGGGGGGCGGGACTGAAGCTTTCTTT.

CDR3 nucleotides: TGTGCCAGTAGCCTTATCGTGACAGGAGGAAACACCATATATTTT. It is translated as CASSLIVTGGNTIYF. The chain carries TRBV19 and TRBJ1-3; TRBD1 might be the D (6 bases). V dropped 6 bases and J dropped 4 bases, with 16 bases sitting between them. The germline gives CDR1 LNHDA, CDR2 SQIVND (reference sequence). The CDR3 length is 15 residues.

V is TRBV7-9 and J is TRBJ1-2; possibly TRBD1 for D (5 bases). This CDR3 contains 13 residues. Germline V gene lookup returns CDR1 SEHNR and CDR2 FQNEAQ (reference sequence). Trimming pared 5 bases from V and 4 bases from J, leaving 11 bases between. The CDR3 nucleotides are TGTGCCAGCAGCACAGGACTGATCTATGGCTACACCTTC. Translated: CASSTGLIYGYTF. Together with reference TRBV7-9 and TRBJ1-2, the CDR3 gives the full variable domain: DTGVSQNPRHKITKRGQNVTFRCDPISEHNRLYWYRQTLGQGPEFLTYFQNEAQLEKSRLLSDRFSAERPKGSFSTLEIQRTEQGDSAMYLCASSTGLIYGYTFGSGTRLTVV.

The chain has TRBV30 and TRBJ1-4, with D possibly matching TRBD1 (5 bases). Germline lookup yields CDR1 GTSNPN and CDR2 SVGIG (reference sequence). This CDR3 is 13 amino acids long. V was trimmed by 0 bases and J by 8 bases, leaving 10 bases between them. The CDR3 is CAWSVPGREKLFF. The DNA for the CDR3 is TGTGCCTGGAGTGTCCCGGGACGGGAAAAACTGTTTTTT.

The chain joins TRBV28 to TRBJ1-2; D remains unclear. The CDR3 runs 11 residues. V was cut by 5 bases and J by 5 bases, with 6 bases left in between. Per germline, CDR1 MDHEN and CDR2 SYDVKM. In nucleotides, the CDR3 is TGTGCCAGCAGTACCGCGTATGGCTACACCTTC. It specifies CASSTAYGYTF.

This clone was seen a single time. The same CDR3 can be traced to other DNA sequences in this sample. The V and J genes are TRBV7-3 and TRBJ2-2; D unresolved. V was shortened by 2 bases and J by 0 bases, with 1 base between the two germline ends. This CDR3 region has 13 residues. Per germline, CDR1 SGHTA and CDR2 FQGTGA. The CDR3 here is CASSLSNTGELFF. The DNA for the CDR3 is TGTGCCAGCAGCTTATCGAACACCGGGGAGCTGTTTTTT. The whole variable domain, filled in from reference TRBV7-3 and TRBJ2-2, reads GAGVSQTPSNKVTEKGKYVELRCDPISGHTALYWYRQSLGQGPEFLIYFQGTGAADDSGLPNDRFFAVRPEGSVSTLKIQRTERGDSAVYLCASSLSNTGELFFGEGSRLTVL.

The chain has TRBV27 and TRBJ2-3; 7 nucleotides align to TRBD1. This CDR3 is 14 amino acids long. From germline, CDR1 is MNHEY and CDR2 SMNVEV (reference sequence). V lost 5 bases, J lost 2 bases, and 4 bases stayed unmatched. CDR3: CASSVGQYTDTQYF. The CDR3 DNA is TGTGCCAGCAGTGTGGGACAGTACACAGATACGCAGTATTTT.

The chain combines TRBV6-5 with TRBJ2-5; D tentatively reads TRBD1 or TRBD2 (5 bases each). This CDR3 region has 14 residues. V was clipped by 6 bases and J by 2 bases, with 13 bases between them. The germline V gene has CDR1 MNHEY and CDR2 SVGAGI. The CDR3 DNA follows: TGTGCCAGCAGCGGGGCAGGAGCTCAAGAGACCCAGTACTTC. Translating gives CASSGAGAQETQYF.

The rearrangement uses TRBV7-3 and TRBJ2-5; a possible D gene is TRBD2 (5 bases). The ends were cut back, 1 base at V and 2 bases at J, with 14 bases in the middle. The CDR3 consists of 16 residues. The germline gives CDR1 SGHTA, CDR2 FQGTGA. The CDR3 is CASSLRVGLGQETQYF. CDR3 DNA sequence: TGTGCCAGCAGCTTAAGAGTTGGACTCGGTCAAGAGACCCAGTACTTC.

For this clone: The final CDR3 position lacks the conserved phenylalanine or tryptophan, pointing to a likely read error. The DNA is omitted, as the CDR3 cannot be located on it reliably, and the CDR3 follows TCRdb's listing. The rearrangement joins TRBV27 to TRBJ2-7; the table calls TRBD2, which could not be checked here. The CDR3 adds up to 8 amino acids, both ends counted. CDR1 and CDR2 from the germline V gene are MNHEY and SMNVEV (reference sequence). The CDR3 reads CASNSLLI.

V usage is TRBV5-5 and J usage is TRBJ2-7; unclear D gene. CDR1 SGHKS and CDR2 YYEKEE come from the germline V gene (reference sequence). Trimming took 4 bases from V and 5 from J, leaving 7 bases between them. CDR3 size: 11 residues. Here the CDR3 DNA reads TGTGCCAGCAGCACTGGCGACGAGCAGTACTTC. Protein sequence: CASSTGDEQYF.

A few counts support this clone. V gene TRBV7-8 combines with J gene TRBJ2-7, with unresolved D. Germline V gene sequence: CDR1 SGHVS, CDR2 FQNEAQ. The V and J ends lost 2 bases and 1 base respectively, with 0 bases between them. This CDR3 comprises 11 residues. For the CDR3, the DNA is TGTGCCAGCAGCTTATCCTACGAGCAGTACTTC. Its protein product is CASSLSYEQYF.

The count of this clone is one. The chain couples TRBV18 to TRBJ2-3, with D perhaps TRBD1 or TRBD2 (5 bases each). Germline V gene sequence: CDR1 KGHSH, CDR2 LQKENI. The length of the CDR3 is 15 residues. Trimming left V 4 bases short and J 2 bases short, with 13 bases between. CDR3 nucleotides: TGTGCCAGCTCACGGCAGGGCGGGCCCACAGATACGCAGTATTTT. Translation gives CASSRQGGPTDTQYF.